This T cell receptor (beta chain) was sequenced during a study of lymphopenia after photon versus proton radiotherapy. Germline V gene sequence: CDR1 LNHDA, CDR2 SQIVND (reference sequence). J lost 6 bases, V lost 7 bases, and 11 bases had no gene match. The CDR3 length is 14 residues. The data were produced by immunoSEQ multiplex PCR, yet TCRdb's version contains in-frame clones alone and is incomplete. This sample has tens of thousands of clones, with 75% to 90% found just once. Study-wide results and limits: Relative stability marked proton patients; photon patients lost diversity and naive cells.

As concerns this clone: Its target is not known.

The rearrangement links TRBV19 to TRBJ2-7; TRBD1 agrees at 8 bases. The starting material was peripheral blood, obtained from a patient treated with proton-based radiotherapy. This receptor was taken from an older woman with pancreatic cancer. The CDR3 DNA follows: TGTGCCAGTAAACAGGACGGGACAGGTGGCGAGCAGTACTTC. It yields the protein CASKQDGTGGEQYF. Based on the CDR3 plus reference TRBV19 and TRBJ2-7, the full variable domain is DGGITQSPKYLFRKEGQNVTLSCEQNLNHDAMYWYRQDPGQGLRLIYYSQIVNDFQKGDIAEGYSVSREKKESFPLTVTSAQKNPTAFYLCASKQDGTGGEQYFGPGTRLTVT.